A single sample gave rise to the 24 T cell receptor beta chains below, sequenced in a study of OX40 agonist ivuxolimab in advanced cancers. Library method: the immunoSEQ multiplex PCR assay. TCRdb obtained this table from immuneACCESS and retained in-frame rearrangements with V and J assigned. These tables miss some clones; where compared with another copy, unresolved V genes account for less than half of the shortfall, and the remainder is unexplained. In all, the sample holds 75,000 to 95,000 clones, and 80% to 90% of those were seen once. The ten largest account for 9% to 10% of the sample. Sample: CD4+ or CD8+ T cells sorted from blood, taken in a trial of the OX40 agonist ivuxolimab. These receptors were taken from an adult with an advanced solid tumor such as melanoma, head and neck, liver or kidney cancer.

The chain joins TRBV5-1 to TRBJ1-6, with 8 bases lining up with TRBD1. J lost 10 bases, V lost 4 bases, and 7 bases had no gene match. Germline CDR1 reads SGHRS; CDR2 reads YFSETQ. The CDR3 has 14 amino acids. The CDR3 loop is CASSNGQGGSPLHF. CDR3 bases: TGCGCCAGCAGCAACGGACAGGGTGGGTCACCCCTCCACTTT.

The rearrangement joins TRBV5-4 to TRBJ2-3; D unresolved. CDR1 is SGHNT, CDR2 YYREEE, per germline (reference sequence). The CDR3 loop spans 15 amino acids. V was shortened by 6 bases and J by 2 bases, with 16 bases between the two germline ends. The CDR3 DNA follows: TGTGCCAGCACCGTGGGTGTCCAGAACACAGATACGCAGTATTTT. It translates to CASTVGVQNTDTQYF.

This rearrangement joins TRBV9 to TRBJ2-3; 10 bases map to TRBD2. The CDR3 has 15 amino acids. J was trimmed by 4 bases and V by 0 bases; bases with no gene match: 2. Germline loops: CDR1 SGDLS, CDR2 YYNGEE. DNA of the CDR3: TGTGCCAGCAGCGTAGCACTAGCGGGACCAGATACGCAGTATTTT. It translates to CASSVALAGPDTQYF.

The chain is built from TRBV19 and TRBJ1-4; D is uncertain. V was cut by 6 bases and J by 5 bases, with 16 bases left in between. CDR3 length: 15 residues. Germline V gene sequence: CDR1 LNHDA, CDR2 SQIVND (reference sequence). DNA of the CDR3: TGTGCCAGTAGGATCAAGGATTTCTCAAATGAAAAACTGTTTTTT. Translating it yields CASRIKDFSNEKLFF.

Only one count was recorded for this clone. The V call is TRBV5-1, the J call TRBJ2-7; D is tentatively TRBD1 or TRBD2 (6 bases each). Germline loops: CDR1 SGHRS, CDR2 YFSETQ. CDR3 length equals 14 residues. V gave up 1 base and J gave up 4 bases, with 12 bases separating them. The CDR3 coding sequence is TGCGCCAGCAGCTTGTTCGGGGGCGGGTACGAGCAGTACTTC. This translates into CASSLFGGGYEQYF.

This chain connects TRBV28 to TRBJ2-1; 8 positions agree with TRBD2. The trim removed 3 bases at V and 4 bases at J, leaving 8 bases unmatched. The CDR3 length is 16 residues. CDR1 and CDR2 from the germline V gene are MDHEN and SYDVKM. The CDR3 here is CASSLLGAGVYNEQFF. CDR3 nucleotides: TGTGCCAGCAGTTTGCTGGGAGCGGGGGTGTACAATGAGCAGTTCTTC.

The CDR3 DNA follows: TGTGCCAGCAGTGAAGAGGCCCTGCCGGGAGAGTATTTT. Amino acid sequence: CASSEEALPGEYF. V and J are TRBV2 and TRBJ2-3, with D tentatively TRBD2 (6 bases). The CDR3 length is 13 residues. Germline lookup yields CDR1 SNHLY and CDR2 FYNNEI. Between the trimmed V and J ends, which lost 1 base and 13 bases, there was a span of 15 bases.

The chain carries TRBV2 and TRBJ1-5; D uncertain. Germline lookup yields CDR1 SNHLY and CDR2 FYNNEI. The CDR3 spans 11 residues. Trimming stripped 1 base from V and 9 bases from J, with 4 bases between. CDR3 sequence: CASSEVGPQHF. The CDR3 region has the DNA TGTGCCAGCAGTGAAGTGGGGCCCCAGCATTTT.

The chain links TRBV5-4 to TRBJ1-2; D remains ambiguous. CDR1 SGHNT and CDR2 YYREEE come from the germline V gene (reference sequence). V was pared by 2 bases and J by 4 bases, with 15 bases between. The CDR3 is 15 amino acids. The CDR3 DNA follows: TGTGCCAGCAGCTTTGGAGCAGAGACTTCCTATGGCTACACCTTC. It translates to CASSFGAETSYGYTF.

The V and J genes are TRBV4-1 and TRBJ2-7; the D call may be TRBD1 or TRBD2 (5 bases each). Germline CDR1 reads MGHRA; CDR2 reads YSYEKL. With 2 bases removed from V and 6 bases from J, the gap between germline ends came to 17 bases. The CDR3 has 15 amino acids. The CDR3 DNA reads TGCGCCAGCAGCCAAAGGGACCCAGAGGTAGGCGAGCAGTACTTC. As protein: CASSQRDPEVGEQYF.

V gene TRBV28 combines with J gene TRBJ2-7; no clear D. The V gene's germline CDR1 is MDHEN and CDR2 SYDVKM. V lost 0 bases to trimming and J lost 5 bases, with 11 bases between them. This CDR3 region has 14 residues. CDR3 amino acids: CASSLWVRTNEQYF. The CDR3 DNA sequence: TGTGCCAGCAGTTTATGGGTTAGGACGAACGAGCAGTACTTC.

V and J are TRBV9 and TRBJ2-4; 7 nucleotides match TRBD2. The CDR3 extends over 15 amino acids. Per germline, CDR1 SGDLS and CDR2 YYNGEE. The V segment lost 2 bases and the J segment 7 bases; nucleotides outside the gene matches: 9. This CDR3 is CASSVEGWEGNIQYF. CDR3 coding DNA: TGTGCCAGCAGCGTGGAGGGCTGGGAGGGGAACATTCAGTACTTC.

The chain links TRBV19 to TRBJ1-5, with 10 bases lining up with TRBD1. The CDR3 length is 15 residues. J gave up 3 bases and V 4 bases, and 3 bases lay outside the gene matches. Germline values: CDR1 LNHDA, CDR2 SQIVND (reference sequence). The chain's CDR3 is CASSRGQGTNQPQHF. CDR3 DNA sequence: TGTGCCAGTAGTAGGGGACAGGGGACCAATCAGCCCCAGCATTTT.

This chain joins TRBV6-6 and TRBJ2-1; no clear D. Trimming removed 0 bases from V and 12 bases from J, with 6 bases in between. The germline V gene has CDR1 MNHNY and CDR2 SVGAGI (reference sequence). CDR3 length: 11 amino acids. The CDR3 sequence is CASSYSKWQFF. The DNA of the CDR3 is TGTGCCAGCAGTTACTCGAAATGGCAGTTCTTC.

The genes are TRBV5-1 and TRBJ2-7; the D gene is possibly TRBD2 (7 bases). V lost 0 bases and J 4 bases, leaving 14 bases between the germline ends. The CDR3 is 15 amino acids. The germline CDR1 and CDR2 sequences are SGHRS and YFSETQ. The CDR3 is CASSLGMGGPYEQYF. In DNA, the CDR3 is TGCGCCAGCAGCTTGGGTATGGGGGGGCCGTACGAGCAGTACTTC.

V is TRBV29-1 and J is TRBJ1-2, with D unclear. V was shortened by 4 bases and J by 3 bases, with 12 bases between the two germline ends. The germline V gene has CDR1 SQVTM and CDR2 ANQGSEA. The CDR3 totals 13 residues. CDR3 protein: CSVGEEVYYGYTF. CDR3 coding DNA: TGCAGCGTTGGTGAAGAGGTTTACTATGGCTACACCTTC.

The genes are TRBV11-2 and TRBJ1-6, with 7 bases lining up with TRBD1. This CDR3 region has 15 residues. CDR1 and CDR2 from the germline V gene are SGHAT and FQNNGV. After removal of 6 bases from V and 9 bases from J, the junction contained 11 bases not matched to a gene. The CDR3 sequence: CASRTVTGRSSPLHF. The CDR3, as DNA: TGTGCCAGCAGGACTGTGACAGGGCGAAGTTCACCCCTCCACTTT.

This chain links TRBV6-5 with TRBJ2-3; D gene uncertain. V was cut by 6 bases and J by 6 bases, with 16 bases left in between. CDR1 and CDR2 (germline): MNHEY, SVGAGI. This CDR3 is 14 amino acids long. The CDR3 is CASSLSFGQDTQYF. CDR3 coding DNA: TGTGCCAGCAGCCTTAGTTTCGGGCAGGATACGCAGTATTTT.

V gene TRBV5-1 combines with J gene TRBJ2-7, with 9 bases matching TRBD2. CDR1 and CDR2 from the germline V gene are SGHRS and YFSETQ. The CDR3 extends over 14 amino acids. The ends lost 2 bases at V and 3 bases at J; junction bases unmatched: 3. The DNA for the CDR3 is TGCGCCAGCAGCTTCTCGCGGGGGGGCTACGAGCAGTACTTC. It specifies CASSFSRGGYEQYF. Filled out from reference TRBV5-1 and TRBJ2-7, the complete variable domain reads KAGVTQTPRYLIKTRGQQVTLSCSPISGHRSVSWYQQTPGQGLQFLFEYFSETQRNKGNFPGRFSGRQFSNSRSEMNVSTLELGDSALYLCASSFSRGGYEQYFGPGTRLTVT.

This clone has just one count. DNA for the CDR3: TGTGCCAGCAGCCAAGGTCATGGCGCAGCCGGGGAGCTGTTTTTT. This gives the protein CASSQGHGAAGELFF. This chain connects TRBV4-2 to TRBJ2-2; D is unclear. This CDR3 region has 15 residues. Germline V gene sequence: CDR1 LGHNA, CDR2 YNFKEQ. Trimming shortened V by 1 base and J by 6 bases, and 12 bases separated the two germline ends.

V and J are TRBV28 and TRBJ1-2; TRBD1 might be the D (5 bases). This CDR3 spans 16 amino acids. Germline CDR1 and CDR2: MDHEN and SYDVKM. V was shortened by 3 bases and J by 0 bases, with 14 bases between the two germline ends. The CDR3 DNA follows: TGTGCCAGCAGTTTGGGGGGGAACTCCGCTAACTATGGCTACACCTTC. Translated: CASSLGGNSANYGYTF.

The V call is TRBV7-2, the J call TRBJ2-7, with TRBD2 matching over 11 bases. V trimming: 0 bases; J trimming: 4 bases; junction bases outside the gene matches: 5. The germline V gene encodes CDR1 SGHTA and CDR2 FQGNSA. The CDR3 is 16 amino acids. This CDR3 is CASSLASGTSGYEQYF. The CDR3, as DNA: TGTGCCAGCAGCTTAGCATCCGGGACTAGCGGTTACGAGCAGTACTTC.

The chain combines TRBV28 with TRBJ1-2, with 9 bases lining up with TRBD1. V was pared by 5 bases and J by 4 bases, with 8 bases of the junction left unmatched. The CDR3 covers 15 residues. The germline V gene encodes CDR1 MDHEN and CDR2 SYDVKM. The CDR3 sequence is CASSPPDRGGYGYTF. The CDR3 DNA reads TGTGCCAGCAGTCCGCCGGACAGGGGAGGCTATGGCTACACCTTC.

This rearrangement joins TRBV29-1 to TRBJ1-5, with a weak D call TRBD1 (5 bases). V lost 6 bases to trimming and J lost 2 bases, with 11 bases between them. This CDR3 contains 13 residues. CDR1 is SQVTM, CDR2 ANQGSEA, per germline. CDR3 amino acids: CSVGLAGNQPQHF. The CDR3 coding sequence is TGCAGCGTGGGGCTTGCGGGCAATCAGCCCCAGCATTTT.